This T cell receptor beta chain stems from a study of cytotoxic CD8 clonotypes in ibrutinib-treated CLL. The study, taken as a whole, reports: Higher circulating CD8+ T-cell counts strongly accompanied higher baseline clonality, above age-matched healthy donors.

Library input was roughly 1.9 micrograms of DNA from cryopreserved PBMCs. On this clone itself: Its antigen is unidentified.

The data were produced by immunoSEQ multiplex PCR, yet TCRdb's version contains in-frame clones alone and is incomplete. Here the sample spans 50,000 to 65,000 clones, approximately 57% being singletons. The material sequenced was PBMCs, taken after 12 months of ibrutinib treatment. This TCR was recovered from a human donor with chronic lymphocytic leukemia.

The chain's CDR3 is CASTPHLPSNYGYTF. In DNA form, the CDR3 reads TGTGCCAGCACCCCTCATTTGCCTTCCAACTATGGCTACACCTTC. The chain is built from TRBV6-6 and TRBJ1-2; no clear D. V was trimmed by 7 bases and J by 2 bases, leaving 17 bases between them. CDR1 and CDR2 from the germline V gene are MNHNY and SVGAGI (reference sequence). The CDR3 is 15 residues long.